The next 25 T cell receptor beta chains were all read from a single sample in a study of blood T cell repertoires in COVID-19. Assay used: immunoSEQ multiplex PCR; TCRdb lists only in-frame clones, some missing. The sample lists about 280,000 clones; more than 70% were seen once. The sequencing input was PBMCs or T cells enriched from blood (not recorded which). The receptors derive from a woman in her sixties or seventies in a cohort exposed to, infected with or recovered from COVID-19 (not recorded which).

This chain uses TRBV9 with TRBJ2-2, with 7 bases identical to TRBD2. The V gene end was trimmed by 4 bases and the J gene end by 6 bases; junction bases not matched to a gene: 9. The CDR3 covers 15 residues. Per germline, CDR1 SGDLS and CDR2 YYNGEE. This chain's CDR3 is CASSLEGGKAGELFF. The CDR3 DNA reads TGTGCCAGCAGCCTTGAGGGAGGGAAGGCCGGGGAGCTGTTTTTT.

This sequence joins TRBV6-5 and TRBJ2-3, with D possibly TRBD2 on 6 matching bases. CDR1 is MNHEY and CDR2 is SVGAGI in the germline V gene. Trimming stripped 9 bases from V and 1 base from J, with 8 bases between. This CDR3 spans 12 amino acids. CDR3 sequence: CASSSGTDTQYF. DNA of the CDR3: TGTGCCAGTTCTAGCGGCACAGATACGCAGTATTTT.

On this clone: Other nucleotide sequences in the sample specify the same CDR3. This rearrangement joins TRBV27 to TRBJ1-2, with D perhaps matching TRBD1 (5 bases). Germline values: CDR1 MNHEY, CDR2 SMNVEV (reference sequence). Trimming took 3 bases from V and 2 from J, leaving 7 bases between them. The CDR3 extends over 13 amino acids. CDR3 DNA: TGTGCCAGCAGTTTGGGGCGAAACTATGGCTACACCTTC. This codes for CASSLGRNYGYTF.

Concerning this clone: At one of its ends the junction is not consistent with the germline gene, which may arise from a read error. The chain joins TRBV19 to TRBJ2-7, with D maybe TRBD2 (6 bases). The CDR3 runs to 13 residues. The V gene's germline CDR1 is LNHDA and CDR2 SQIVND (reference sequence). Written as DNA, the CDR3 is TGTGCCAGTACCGCGGGGACCTCCTACGGGCAGTACTTC. It encodes CASTAGTSYGQYF.

V is TRBV27 and J is TRBJ2-7; 8 bases map to TRBD1. Per germline, CDR1 MNHEY and CDR2 SMNVEV (reference sequence). The CDR3 is 15 residues long. The V and J ends lost 0 bases and 6 bases, in that order; junction bases with no gene match: 7. Here the CDR3 DNA reads TGTGCCAGCAGTTTATCGAGGGACAGGACCCGCGAGCAGTACTTC. Protein product: CASSLSRDRTREQYF.

The V call is TRBV30, the J call TRBJ1-4, with D unresolved. The V gene lost 7 bases and the J gene lost 8 bases, with 14 bases spanning the gap. The CDR3 contains 12 residues. Germline CDR1 and CDR2: GTSNPN and SVGIG (reference sequence). The DNA of the CDR3 is TGTGCCTACCAGGCCGGCAGAGAAAAACTGTTTTTT. Translated: CAYQAGREKLFF. The whole variable domain, remainder taken from reference TRBV30 and TRBJ1-4, is SQTIHQWPATLVQPVGSPLSLECTVEGTSNPNLYWYRQAAGRGLQLLFYSVGIGQISSEVPQNLSASRPQDRQFILSSKKLLLSDSGFYLCAYQAGREKLFFGSGTQLSVL.

The V and J genes are TRBV2 and TRBJ2-5; 11 bases align to TRBD2. Germline V gene lookup returns CDR1 SNHLY and CDR2 FYNNEI. V shed 4 bases and J 5 bases; nucleotides not matched to a gene: 9. This CDR3 has 16 amino acids. CDR3 sequence reads: CASSGWTSGPSETQYF. The CDR3, as DNA: TGTGCCAGCAGTGGGTGGACTAGCGGGCCCTCGGAGACCCAGTACTTC. Combining the CDR3 with reference TRBV2 and TRBJ2-5 gives the whole variable domain EPEVTQTPSHQVTQMGQEVILRCVPISNHLYFYWYRQILGQKVEFLVSFYNNEISEKSEIFDDQFSVERPDGSNFTLKIRSTKLEDSAMYFCASSGWTSGPSETQYFGPGTRLLVL.

This clone was counted only a few times. One junction end disagrees with the germline gene, perhaps due to a read error. The chain is built from TRBV27 and TRBJ2-7, with TRBD1 matching 7 bases. Germline V gene sequence: CDR1 MNHEY, CDR2 SMNVEV (reference sequence). The CDR3 has 15 amino acids. The CDR3 nucleotides read TGTGCCAGCAGCCCTCTTCAGGGGGACCGGCTCGAGAAGTACTTC. Its translation is CASSPLQGDRLEKYF.

The chain uses TRBV4-1 and TRBJ2-6; 7 bases fit TRBD1. CDR1 is MGHRA, CDR2 YSYEKL, per germline. V gave up 1 base and J gave up 1 base; unmatched junction bases: 7. The CDR3 is 18 amino acids. As DNA, the CDR3 is TGCGCCAGCAGCCAAGTTCTTAACAGGGGATCTGGGGCCAACGTCCTGACTTTC. Translated: CASSQVLNRGSGANVLTF.

The chain uses TRBV7-9 and TRBJ2-1; D remains unclear. Trimming left V 0 bases short and J 6 bases short, with 9 bases between. The CDR3 is made up of 14 amino acids. Germline CDR1 reads SEHNR; CDR2 reads FQNEAQ (reference sequence). In nucleotides, the CDR3 is TGTGCCAGCAGCTTAGCACCACTAACCAATGAGCAGTTCTTC. Amino acid sequence: CASSLAPLTNEQFF.

The chain employs TRBV3-1 (or the pseudogene TRBV3-2) and TRBJ2-3; 7 nucleotides line up with TRBD1. Germline V CDR1 and CDR2: LGHDT, YNNKEL (reference sequence). The length of the CDR3 is 12 residues. V shed 3 bases and J 10 bases; nucleotides not matched to a gene: 4. DNA of the CDR3: TGTGCCAGCAGCCAGACAGGGACCGCGCAGTATTTT. This translates into CASSQTGTAQYF.

This clone was seen a handful of times. This chain connects TRBV6-5 to TRBJ2-5, with TRBD1 as a possible D gene (7 bases). V lost 4 bases, J lost 3 bases, and 15 bases lay in between. CDR3 length: 15 residues. CDR1 and CDR2 (germline): MNHEY, SVGAGI. CDR3 coding DNA: TGTGCCAGCAGTTCCTATACAGGGGAGGAAGAGACCCAGTACTTC. Translated, it gives CASSSYTGEEETQYF.

V gene TRBV30 combines with J gene TRBJ2-3; D ambiguous. CDR3 length: 14 residues. Germline V gene sequence: CDR1 GTSNPN, CDR2 SVGIG (reference sequence). V shed 0 bases and J shed 0 bases, with 7 bases lying between them. The DNA of the CDR3 is TGTGCCTGGAGTGTAGTCAGTAGCACAGATACGCAGTATTTT. This gives the protein CAWSVVSSTDTQYF.

Written as DNA, the CDR3 is TGCGCCAGCAGTGAACTAGCGGCGAACACAGATACGCAGTATTTT. It yields the protein CASSELAANTDTQYF. The chain links TRBV10-2 to TRBJ2-3, with 8 bases aligning to TRBD2. The CDR3 has 15 residues. Unmatched junction bases numbered 4, after V lost 3 bases and J lost 2 bases. Germline CDR1 and CDR2: WSHSY and SAAADI.

The chain is built from TRBV6-5 and TRBJ1-1; TRBD1 matches 7 bases. The V gene end was trimmed by 4 bases and the J gene end by 3 bases; junction bases not matched to a gene: 8. Germline-derived CDR1 and CDR2 are MNHEY and SVGAGI. The CDR3 totals 15 residues. CDR3 nucleotide sequence: TGTGCCAGCAGTTTGACAGGGACGAGGGACACTGAAGCTTTCTTT. This encodes CASSLTGTRDTEAFF.

This chain uses TRBV28 with TRBJ1-6; D gene uncertain. Germline values: CDR1 MDHEN, CDR2 SYDVKM. The CDR3 consists of 13 residues. Trimming removed 5 bases from V and 10 bases from J, with 12 bases in between. The CDR3, as DNA: TGTGCCAGCAGTCCCTTCGAGAGATCACCCCTCCACTTT. Translated: CASSPFERSPLHF.

The chain links TRBV19 to TRBJ1-1; D remains ambiguous. V was pared by 7 bases and J by 7 bases, with 10 bases between. Per germline, CDR1 LNHDA and CDR2 SQIVND (reference sequence). The CDR3 length is 11 residues. The CDR3 nucleotides read TGTGCCAGTATTTGGGGAGTTGAAGCTTTCTTT. This encodes CASIWGVEAFF.

The V and J genes are TRBV15 and TRBJ2-1; D not certain. Germline V gives CDR1 LNHNV, CDR2 YYDKDF (reference sequence). V lost 4 bases and J lost 2, with 6 bases in between. The length of the CDR3 is 13 residues. The CDR3 loop reads CATSMATYNEQFF. Here the CDR3 DNA reads TGTGCCACCAGCATGGCCACCTACAATGAGCAGTTCTTC.

The rearrangement joins TRBV28 to TRBJ2-7; possible D gene TRBD2, 6 bases. Trimming shortened V by 2 bases and J by 0 bases, and 11 bases separated the two germline ends. The CDR3 runs 15 residues. Germline V gene data show CDR1 as MDHEN and CDR2 as SYDVKM. In DNA, the CDR3 is TGTGCCAGCAGTTTAGAACCCGGGAGCTCCTACGAGCAGTACTTC. It is translated as CASSLEPGSSYEQYF.

The chain combines TRBV7-3 with TRBJ2-2, with D possibly matching TRBD2 (5 bases). The CDR3 has 16 residues. Deletions cut 5 bases from V and 0 bases from J, with 13 bases between. Germline assignment: CDR1 SGHTA and CDR2 FQGTGA. CDR3 residues: CASSPRSGANTGELFF. The DNA for the CDR3 is TGTGCCAGCAGCCCCAGGAGCGGTGCGAACACCGGGGAGCTGTTTTTT.

The chain couples TRBV2 to TRBJ1-4; 11 nucleotides line up with TRBD1. The CDR3 has 14 amino acids. The V and J ends lost 5 bases and 6 bases, in that order; junction bases with no gene match: 2. Germline loops: CDR1 SNHLY, CDR2 FYNNEI. CDR3 amino acids: CASSLDRGHEKLFF. CDR3 bases: TGTGCCAGCAGTTTGGACAGGGGGCATGAAAAACTGTTTTTT.

This clone showed up just a few times. The J gene is TRBJ1-2, the V gene TRBV29-1, with TRBD1 identical over 7 bases. The ends lost 5 bases at V and 3 bases at J; junction bases unmatched: 6. Germline V CDR1 and CDR2: SQVTM, ANQGSEA. There are 13 residues in the CDR3. This CDR3 is CSVSRDSYYGYTF. The CDR3 region has the DNA TGCAGCGTTTCCCGGGACAGCTACTATGGCTACACCTTC.

The gene calls are TRBV4-2 and TRBJ1-2, with D perhaps TRBD1 (5 bases). Germline V lookup: CDR1 LGHNA, CDR2 YNFKEQ. V dropped 4 bases and J dropped 8 bases, with 29 bases sitting between them. The CDR3 loop spans 18 amino acids. The CDR3, as DNA: TGTGCCAGCAGCCGCCTCAAGAAGGAGACCGGGCAGGGTCGCGGCTACACCTTC. Encoded protein: CASSRLKKETGQGRGYTF.

The CDR3 loop is CASSLTGGARSQHF. The CDR3 DNA sequence: TGTGCCAGCAGTCTCACAGGGGGCGCAAGGTCCCAGCATTTT. The V call is TRBV6-2 or TRBV6-3, the J call TRBJ1-5; 9 positions agree with TRBD1. CDR1 and CDR2 from the germline V gene are MNHEY and SVGEGT. The V segment lost 5 bases and the J segment 11 bases; nucleotides outside the gene matches: 10. This CDR3 is 14 amino acids long.

CDR3 bases: TGTGCCGGAAACAGGATCGGGCCCCAGCATTTT. It yields the protein CAGNRIGPQHF. This rearrangement joins TRBV6-5 to TRBJ1-5; weak D call: TRBD1 (5 bases). The CDR3 has 11 amino acids. Germline V CDR1 and CDR2: MNHEY, SVGAGI. The V end was cut by 11 bases, the J end by 9 bases, with 14 bases between.